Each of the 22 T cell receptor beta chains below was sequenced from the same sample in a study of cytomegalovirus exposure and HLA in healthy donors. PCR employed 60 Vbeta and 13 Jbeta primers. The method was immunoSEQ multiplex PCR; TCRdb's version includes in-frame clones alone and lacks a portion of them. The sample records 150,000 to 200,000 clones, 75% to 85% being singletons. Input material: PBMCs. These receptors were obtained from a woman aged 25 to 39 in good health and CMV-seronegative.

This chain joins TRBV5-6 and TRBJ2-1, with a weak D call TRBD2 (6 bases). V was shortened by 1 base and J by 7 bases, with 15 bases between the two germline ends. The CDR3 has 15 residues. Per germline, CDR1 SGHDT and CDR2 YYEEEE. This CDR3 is CASSLMNGLANEQFF. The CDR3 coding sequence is TGTGCCAGCAGCTTGATGAACGGCCTAGCGAATGAGCAGTTCTTC.

The CDR3 is CASSPDRLNTEAFF. CDR3 DNA sequence: TGTGCCAGCTCACCAGACAGACTGAACACTGAAGCTTTCTTT. The rearrangement joins TRBV18 to TRBJ1-1, with D perhaps matching TRBD1 (5 bases). V lost 2 bases and J lost 0, with 7 bases in between. Per the germline V gene, CDR1 is KGHSH and CDR2 is LQKENI. The CDR3 runs to 14 residues.

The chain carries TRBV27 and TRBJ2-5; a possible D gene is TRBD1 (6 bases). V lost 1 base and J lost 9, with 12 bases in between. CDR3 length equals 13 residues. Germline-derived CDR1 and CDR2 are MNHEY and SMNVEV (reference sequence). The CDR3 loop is CASSLYREMSQYF. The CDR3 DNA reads TGTGCCAGCAGTTTATACAGGGAGATGTCCCAGTACTTC.

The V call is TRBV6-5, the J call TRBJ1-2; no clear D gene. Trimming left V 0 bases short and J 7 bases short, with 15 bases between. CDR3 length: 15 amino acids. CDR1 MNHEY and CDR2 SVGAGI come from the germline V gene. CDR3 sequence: CASSYSAVRPSGYTF. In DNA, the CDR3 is TGTGCCAGCAGTTACTCGGCGGTCCGTCCGAGTGGCTACACCTTC.

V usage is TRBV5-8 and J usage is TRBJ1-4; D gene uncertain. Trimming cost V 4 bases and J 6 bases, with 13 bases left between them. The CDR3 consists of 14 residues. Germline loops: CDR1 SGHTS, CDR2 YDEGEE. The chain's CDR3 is CASSPTGWYEKLFF. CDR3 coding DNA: TGTGCCAGCAGCCCCACGGGATGGTATGAAAAACTGTTTTTT.

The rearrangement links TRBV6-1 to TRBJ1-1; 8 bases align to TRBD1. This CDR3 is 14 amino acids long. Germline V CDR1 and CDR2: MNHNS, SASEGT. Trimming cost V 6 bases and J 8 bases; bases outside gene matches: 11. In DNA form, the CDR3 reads TGTGCCAGCAGCCCGGCCCAAGACAGGGGAGAAGCTTTCTTT. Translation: CASSPAQDRGEAFF.

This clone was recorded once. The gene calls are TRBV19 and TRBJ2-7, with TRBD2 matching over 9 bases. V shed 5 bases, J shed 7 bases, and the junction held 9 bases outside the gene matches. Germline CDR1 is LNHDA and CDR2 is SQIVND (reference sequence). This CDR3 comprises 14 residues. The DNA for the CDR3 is TGTGCCAGTAGTTTAGCGGGAGAACCGGGAGAGCAGTACTTC. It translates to CASSLAGEPGEQYF.

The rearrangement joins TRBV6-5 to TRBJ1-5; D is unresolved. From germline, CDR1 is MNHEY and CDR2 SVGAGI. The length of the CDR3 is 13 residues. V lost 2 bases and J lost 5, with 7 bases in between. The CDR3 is CASSYAGDQPQHF. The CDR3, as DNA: TGTGCCAGCAGTTACGCCGGGGATCAGCCCCAGCATTTT.

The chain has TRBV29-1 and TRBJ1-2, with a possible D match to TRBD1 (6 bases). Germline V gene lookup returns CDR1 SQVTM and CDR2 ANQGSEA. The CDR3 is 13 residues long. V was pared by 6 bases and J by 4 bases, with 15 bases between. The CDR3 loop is CSVGKGEGYGYTF. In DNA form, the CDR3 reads TGCAGCGTGGGGAAGGGGGAAGGCTATGGCTACACCTTC.

CDR3 sequence: CASSVVSARRPSEQYF. The DNA for the CDR3 is TGTGCCAGCAGCGTAGTTAGCGCCAGAAGACCTTCCGAGCAGTACTTC. The V gene is TRBV9, the J gene TRBJ2-7; D perhaps matches TRBD2 (5 bases). The CDR3 loop spans 16 amino acids. The V end lost 0 bases, the J end lost 6 bases, and 19 bases lay between the germline ends. CDR1 and CDR2 from the germline V gene are SGDLS and YYNGEE.

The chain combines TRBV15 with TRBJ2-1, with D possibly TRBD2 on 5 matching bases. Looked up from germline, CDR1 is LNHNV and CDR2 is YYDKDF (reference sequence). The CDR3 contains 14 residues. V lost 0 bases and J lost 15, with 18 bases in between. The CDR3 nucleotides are TGTGCCACCAGCAGAGATCAGAGGGCAGGAAATTTGTTCTTC. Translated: CATSRDQRAGNLFF. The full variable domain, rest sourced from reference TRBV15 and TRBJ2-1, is DAMVIQNPRYQVTQFGKPVTLSCSQTLNHNVMYWYQQKSSQAPKLLFHYYDKDFNNEADTPDNFQSRRPNTSFCFLDIRSPGLGDTAMYLCATSRDQRAGNLFFGPGTRLTVL.

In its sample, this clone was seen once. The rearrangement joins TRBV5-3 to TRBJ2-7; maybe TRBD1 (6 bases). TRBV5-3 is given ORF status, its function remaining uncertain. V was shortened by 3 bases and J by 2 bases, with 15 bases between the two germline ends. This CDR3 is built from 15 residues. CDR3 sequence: CARSSLRQEAYEQYF. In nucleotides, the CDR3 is TGTGCCAGAAGCTCCCTTAGACAGGAGGCCTACGAGCAGTACTTC.

The CDR3 coding sequence is TGTGCCAGCAGCGTAGACCCCTTTACGGTCGGGGGTCAGCAACCCGGGGAGCTGTTTTTT. Its translation is CASSVDPFTVGGQQPGELFF. V and J are TRBV9 and TRBJ2-2, with D maybe TRBD2 (6 bases). This CDR3 contains 20 residues. V lost 0 bases and J 6 bases, leaving 27 bases between the germline ends. The germline V gene encodes CDR1 SGDLS and CDR2 YYNGEE.

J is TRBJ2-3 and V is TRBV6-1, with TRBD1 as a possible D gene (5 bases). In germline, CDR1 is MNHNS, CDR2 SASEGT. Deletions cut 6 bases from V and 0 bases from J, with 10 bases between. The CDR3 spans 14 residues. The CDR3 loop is CASRKGFSTDTQYF. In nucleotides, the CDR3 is TGTGCCAGCAGAAAGGGGTTTAGCACAGATACGCAGTATTTT.

The CDR3 spells CASSLRGWGQTNTEAFF. CDR3 nucleotides: TGTGCCAGCAGCTTACGGGGGTGGGGACAGACGAACACTGAAGCTTTCTTT. This chain uses TRBV5-4 with TRBJ1-1, with 7 bases fitting TRBD1. Germline CDR1 is SGHNT and CDR2 is YYREEE (reference sequence). This CDR3 has 17 residues. With 2 bases clipped from V and 1 base from J, the junction kept 11 bases outside the gene matches.

The CDR3, as DNA: TGTGCCAGCAGCCAACCTGGACTACTATACGAGCAGTACTTC. Amino acid sequence: CASSQPGLLYEQYF. The rearrangement joins TRBV7-9 to TRBJ2-7; possible D gene TRBD2, 6 bases. The CDR3 contains 14 residues. Per germline, CDR1 SEHNR and CDR2 FQNEAQ (reference sequence). Trimming cost V 5 bases and J 4 bases, with 15 bases left between them.

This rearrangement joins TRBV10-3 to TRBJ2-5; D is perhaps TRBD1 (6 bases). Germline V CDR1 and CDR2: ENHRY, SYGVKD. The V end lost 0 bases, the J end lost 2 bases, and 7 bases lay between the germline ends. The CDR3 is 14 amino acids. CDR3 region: CAISESTGQETQYF. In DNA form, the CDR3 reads TGTGCCATCAGTGAGTCAACAGGGCAAGAGACCCAGTACTTC.

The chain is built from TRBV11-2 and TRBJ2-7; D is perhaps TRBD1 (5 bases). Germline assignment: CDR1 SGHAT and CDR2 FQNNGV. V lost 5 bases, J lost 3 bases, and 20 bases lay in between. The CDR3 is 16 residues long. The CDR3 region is CASSPFRDSVLYEQYF. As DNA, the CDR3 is TGTGCCAGCAGCCCCTTTAGAGACAGTGTCCTCTACGAGCAGTACTTC.

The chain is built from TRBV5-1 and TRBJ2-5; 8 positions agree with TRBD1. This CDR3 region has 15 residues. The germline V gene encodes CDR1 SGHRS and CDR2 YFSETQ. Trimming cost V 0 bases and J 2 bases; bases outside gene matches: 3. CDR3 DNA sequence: TGCGCCAGCAGCTTGGCGGACAGGGAACAAGAGACCCAGTACTTC. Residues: CASSLADREQETQYF.

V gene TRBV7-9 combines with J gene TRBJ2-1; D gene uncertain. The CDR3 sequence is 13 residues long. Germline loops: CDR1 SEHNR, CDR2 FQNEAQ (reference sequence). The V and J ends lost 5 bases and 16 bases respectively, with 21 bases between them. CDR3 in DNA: TGTGCCAGCAGCCGTGAAACGGCGGCCCCCACTTTCTTC. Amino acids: CASSRETAAPTFF.

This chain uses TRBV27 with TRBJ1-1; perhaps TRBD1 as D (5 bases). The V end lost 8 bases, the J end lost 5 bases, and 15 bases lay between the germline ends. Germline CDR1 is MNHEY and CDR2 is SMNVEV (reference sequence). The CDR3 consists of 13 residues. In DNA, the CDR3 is TGTGCCAGCCCTCCCCGTAGGGGAACTGAAGCTTTCTTT. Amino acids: CASPPRRGTEAFF.

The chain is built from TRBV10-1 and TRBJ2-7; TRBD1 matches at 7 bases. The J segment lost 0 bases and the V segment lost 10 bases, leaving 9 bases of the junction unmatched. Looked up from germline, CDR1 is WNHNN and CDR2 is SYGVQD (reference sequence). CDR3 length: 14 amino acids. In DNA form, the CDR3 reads TGCGCCACCCCGGGACAGCGCAACTCCTACGAGCAGTACTTC. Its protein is CATPGQRNSYEQYF.